The 26 T cell receptor beta chains below come from one sample, sequenced in a study of T cells in Graves' hyperthyroidism and ophthalmopathy. TCR beta CDR3 regions were amplified from RNA. The HTBI primer set drove a first-round RT-PCR of the TCR CDR3. MiXCR, applied by TCRdb to the multiplex PCR reads, yields one record per CDR3 protein. The profile shows about 180,000 distinct CDR3 sequences, over 15% of them singletons. The material sequenced was blood. These receptors came from a woman aged 45-65 years with Graves' hyperthyroidism.

This clonotype has a count of ten or more. This chain links TRBV7-3 with TRBJ1-2; D is unresolved. This CDR3 spans 14 amino acids. Germline V lookup: CDR1 SGHTA, CDR2 FQGTGA. The V and J ends lost 3 bases and 6 bases respectively, with 14 bases between them. The CDR3: CASSFQKTLNGYTF. In DNA, the CDR3 is TGTGCCAGCAGCTTTCAGAAAACCTTAAATGGCTACACCTTC.

This clonotype appeared many times. The CDR3 bases are TGTGCCAGCAGTCTACTAGCGGGGAGATCCACAGATACGCAGTATTTT. Residues: CASSLLAGRSTDTQYF. The chain uses TRBV27 and TRBJ2-3, with 10 nucleotides matching TRBD2. The CDR3 is made up of 16 amino acids. CDR1 MNHEY and CDR2 SMNVEV come from the germline V gene (reference sequence). V dropped 5 bases and J dropped 2; count of bases not matched to a gene: 7.

This clonotype was detected ten times or more. The CDR3 protein is CASSPSPRTSFYEQYF. The CDR3, as DNA: TGTGCCAGCAGCCCCTCCCCTAGGACTTCTTTCTACGAGCAGTACTTC. The chain has TRBV6-1 and TRBJ2-7; tentative D call: TRBD2 (5 bases). The CDR3 is 16 residues long. Trimming left V 6 bases short and J 3 bases short, with 21 bases between. Germline CDR1 reads MNHNS; CDR2 reads SASEGT.

The chain uses TRBV5-1 and TRBJ2-7; D gene uncertain. Trimming stripped 0 bases from V and 0 bases from J, with 10 bases between. CDR1 is SGHRS, CDR2 YFSETQ, per germline. CDR3 length: 15 amino acids. In DNA, the CDR3 is TGCGCCAGCAGCTTGGAGTCGGGTATCTCCTACGAGCAGTACTTC. It codes for CASSLESGISYEQYF.

This clonotype was seen many times. The chain is built from TRBV5-1 and TRBJ2-7, with 8 nucleotides matching TRBD1. Trimming took 1 base from V and 5 from J; bases not matched to a gene: 5. In germline, CDR1 is SGHRS, CDR2 YFSETQ. This CDR3 has 14 residues. The CDR3 sequence: CASSLRPGGDEQYF. The DNA for the CDR3 is TGCGCCAGCAGCTTGAGGCCAGGGGGCGACGAGCAGTACTTC.

This clonotype was observed at least ten times. V usage is TRBV5-6 and J usage is TRBJ2-3, with D unresolved. V gave up 0 bases and J gave up 2 bases, with 4 bases separating them. The CDR3 has 13 amino acids. The germline V gene encodes CDR1 SGHDT and CDR2 YYEEEE. CDR3 sequence: CASSLDYTDTQYF. For the CDR3, the DNA is TGTGCCAGCAGCTTGGACTACACAGATACGCAGTATTTT.

This chain links TRBV29-1 with TRBJ2-1; 8 bases agree with TRBD2. The CDR3 sequence is 11 residues long. The germline V gene encodes CDR1 SQVTM and CDR2 ANQGSEA. V lost 4 bases to trimming and J lost 13 bases; unmatched junction nucleotides: 6. CDR3 DNA sequence: TGCAGCGTTGGGGGACTAGGGGAACAGTTCTTC. It is translated as CSVGGLGEQFF.

The sample holds a few counts of this clonotype. The chain links TRBV9 to TRBJ2-2; 11 positions agree with TRBD2. V trimming: 5 bases; J trimming: 5 bases; junction bases outside the gene matches: 8. This CDR3 contains 16 residues. CDR1 SGDLS and CDR2 YYNGEE come from the germline V gene. CDR3 region: CASRARLAGLTGELFF. The CDR3 nucleotides read TGTGCCAGCAGGGCCAGACTAGCGGGGTTGACCGGGGAGCTGTTTTTT.

This clonotype has ten or more counts. The rearrangement links TRBV6-1 to TRBJ1-5, with 10 positions matching TRBD1. This CDR3 is built from 18 residues. The junction had 13 bases not matched to a gene; V was cut back by 5 bases and J by 3 bases. The germline V gene has CDR1 MNHNS and CDR2 SASEGT. The CDR3, as DNA: TGTGCCAGCAGTCTAGTGACAGGGGGCCTCCCAAACAATCAGCCCCAGCATTTT. As protein: CASSLVTGGLPNNQPQHF.

The V call is TRBV11-2, the J call TRBJ2-7; D gene uncertain. The CDR3 runs to 13 residues. The V gene's germline CDR1 is SGHAT and CDR2 FQNNGV. V lost 5 bases and J lost 7, with 15 bases in between. The CDR3 coding sequence is TGTGCCAGCAGCAAGGAGTCTTTTGGGGAGCAGTACTTC. Translated, it gives CASSKESFGEQYF.

The table lists this clonotype with a few counts. V gene TRBV29-1 combines with J gene TRBJ1-1; D is possibly TRBD1 (6 bases). The CDR3 has 13 residues. The V gene lost 7 bases and the J gene lost 0 bases, with 12 bases spanning the gap. Germline CDR1 is SQVTM and CDR2 is ANQGSEA. The CDR3 nucleotides read TGCAGCGCCTTGGACAGTCTGAACACTGAAGCTTTCTTT. It encodes CSALDSLNTEAFF.

The rearrangement uses TRBV4-1 and TRBJ1-3; D unclear. The germline V gene has CDR1 MGHRA and CDR2 YSYEKL. The CDR3 is 12 amino acids. The V end lost 2 bases, the J end lost 2 bases, and 1 base lay between the germline ends. The CDR3 sequence is CASSQPGNTIYF. CDR3 DNA: TGCGCCAGCAGCCAACCTGGAAACACCATATATTTT.

This clonotype was recorded many times. The chain recombines TRBV6-2 or TRBV6-3 with TRBJ2-1; no firm D call. Germline CDR1 and CDR2: MNHEY and SVGEGT. The CDR3 is made up of 13 amino acids. Trimming stripped 4 bases from V and 5 bases from J, with 9 bases between. CDR3 DNA sequence: TGTGCCAGCAGTTTGTTGGGAAACAATGAGCAGTTCTTC. This gives the protein CASSLLGNNEQFF.

This clonotype came up many times. The chain has TRBV7-2 and TRBJ2-7; the match to TRBD2 covers 14 bases. J gave up 6 bases and V 5 bases, and 6 bases lay outside the gene matches. CDR3 length: 15 residues. Germline loops: CDR1 SGHTA, CDR2 FQGNSA. The CDR3 here is CASSDGLAGGGEQYF. In DNA form, the CDR3 reads TGTGCCAGCAGCGATGGACTAGCGGGGGGAGGCGAGCAGTACTTC.

At least ten counts were recorded for this clonotype. The V and J genes are TRBV6-1 and TRBJ2-7; 7 positions agree with TRBD1. CDR3 length: 15 residues. Germline loops: CDR1 MNHNS, CDR2 SASEGT. The trim removed 3 bases at V and 2 bases at J, leaving 7 bases unmatched. The CDR3 protein is CASSDPGGLTYEQYF. CDR3 bases: TGTGCCAGCAGTGACCCAGGGGGTCTGACCTACGAGCAGTACTTC.

The table lists this clonotype with many counts. This rearrangement joins TRBV24-1 to TRBJ1-2; D unresolved. The CDR3 spans 16 residues. The germline V and J ends were trimmed by 4 bases and 3 bases, with 17 bases remaining between them. Germline lookup yields CDR1 KGHDR and CDR2 SFDVKD. DNA for the CDR3: TGTGCCACCAGTGACTCGACTCTCGGAGAGGACTATGGCTACACCTTC. Translated, it gives CATSDSTLGEDYGYTF.

This clonotype was seen more than once but under ten times. The chain has TRBV4-1 and TRBJ2-3; D is perhaps TRBD1 (7 bases). Germline V gene data show CDR1 as MGHRA and CDR2 as YSYEKL. CDR3 length: 16 amino acids. The ends were cut back, 1 base at V and 1 base at J, with 12 bases in the middle. For the CDR3, the DNA is TGCGCCAGCAGCCAAGGGAGGGACAGTGGCACAGATACGCAGTATTTT. Protein product: CASSQGRDSGTDTQYF.

The J gene is TRBJ1-4, the V gene TRBV27; D not certain. Between the trimmed V and J ends, which lost 5 bases and 2 bases, there was a span of 12 bases. Per the germline V gene, CDR1 is MNHEY and CDR2 is SMNVEV (reference sequence). The CDR3 is 15 amino acids. CDR3 nucleotide sequence: TGTGCCAGCAGTAGGCAGGCAAGCACTAATGAAAAACTGTTTTTT. It codes for CASSRQASTNEKLFF.

This clonotype has ten or more counts. This chain uses TRBV6-1 with TRBJ2-2, with 7 bases identical to TRBD1. In germline, CDR1 is MNHNS, CDR2 SASEGT. Trimming removed 7 bases from V and 2 bases from J; junction bases left unmatched: 4. The CDR3 runs to 14 residues. The CDR3 loop reads CASNRDRNTGELFF. The DNA for the CDR3 is TGTGCCAGCAATCGGGACAGAAACACCGGGGAGCTGTTTTTT.

This clonotype has at least ten counts. The rearrangement uses TRBV19 and TRBJ1-1; D is possibly TRBD1 (6 bases). V lost 5 bases, J lost 1 base, and 14 bases lay in between. The CDR3 has 15 residues. Per the germline V gene, CDR1 is LNHDA and CDR2 is SQIVND (reference sequence). The CDR3 sequence is CASSSRGGGNTEAFF. The CDR3 DNA is TGTGCCAGTAGTTCCAGAGGAGGGGGGAACACTGAAGCTTTCTTT.

This clonotype was seen at least ten times. The V and J genes are TRBV2 and TRBJ2-7; 7 bases align to TRBD1. The V segment lost 5 bases and the J segment 4 bases; nucleotides outside the gene matches: 8. Per the germline V gene, CDR1 is SNHLY and CDR2 is FYNNEI. The CDR3 is made up of 14 amino acids. In DNA form, the CDR3 reads TGTGCCAGCAGTCTACCGGGACAGCCATACGAGCAGTACTTC. This codes for CASSLPGQPYEQYF.

This clonotype was recorded many times. The chain employs TRBV10-1 and TRBJ2-7; D uncertain. Germline CDR1 reads WNHNN; CDR2 reads SYGVQD (reference sequence). The ends were cut back, 4 bases at V and 5 bases at J, with 6 bases in the middle. The length of the CDR3 is 11 residues. This CDR3 is CASSGGHEQYF. CDR3 DNA sequence: TGCGCCAGCAGTGGTGGGCACGAGCAGTACTTC.

There are a few counts of this clonotype. This chain links TRBV27 with TRBJ1-2; 8 nucleotides agree with TRBD1. CDR1 is MNHEY, CDR2 SMNVEV, per germline (reference sequence). CDR3 length equals 17 residues. Losses at the gene ends were 0 bases for V and 3 bases for J; bases not matched to a gene: 9. Here the CDR3 DNA reads TGTGCCAGCAGTTTATCCCCCCCTGCAGGGGGCTACTATGGCTACACCTTC. The encoded protein is CASSLSPPAGGYYGYTF.

This clonotype was detected many times. This rearrangement joins TRBV20-1 to TRBJ2-1, with 8 bases fitting TRBD2. Germline CDR1 DFQATT, CDR2 SNEGSKA (reference sequence). The CDR3 extends over 16 amino acids. Unmatched junction bases numbered 6, after V lost 2 bases and J lost 0 bases. CDR3 amino acids: CSARHPGGSSYNEQFF. The CDR3 nucleotides read TGCAGTGCTAGACACCCGGGGGGGAGCTCCTACAATGAGCAGTTCTTC.

This clonotype was observed many times. The rearrangement uses TRBV7-2 and TRBJ1-1, with D possibly being TRBD1 (5 bases). The CDR3 runs to 15 residues. Germline V gene lookup returns CDR1 SGHTA and CDR2 FQGNSA. The germline V and J ends were trimmed by 2 bases and 0 bases, with 10 bases remaining between them. The DNA for the CDR3 is TGTGCCAGCAGCTTACTCGGGGGAATGAACACTGAAGCTTTCTTT. It encodes CASSLLGGMNTEAFF.

This clonotype was recorded many times. The J gene is TRBJ1-1, the V gene TRBV15, with D possibly TRBD1 on 5 matching bases. This CDR3 contains 14 residues. The germline V gene encodes CDR1 LNHNV and CDR2 YYDKDF (reference sequence). The V end lost 4 bases, the J end lost 10 bases, and 19 bases lay between the germline ends. CDR3 coding DNA: TGTGCCACCAGCACCTTCAACCGCAGGGATATAGCTTTCTTT. This sequence encodes CATSTFNRRDIAFF.